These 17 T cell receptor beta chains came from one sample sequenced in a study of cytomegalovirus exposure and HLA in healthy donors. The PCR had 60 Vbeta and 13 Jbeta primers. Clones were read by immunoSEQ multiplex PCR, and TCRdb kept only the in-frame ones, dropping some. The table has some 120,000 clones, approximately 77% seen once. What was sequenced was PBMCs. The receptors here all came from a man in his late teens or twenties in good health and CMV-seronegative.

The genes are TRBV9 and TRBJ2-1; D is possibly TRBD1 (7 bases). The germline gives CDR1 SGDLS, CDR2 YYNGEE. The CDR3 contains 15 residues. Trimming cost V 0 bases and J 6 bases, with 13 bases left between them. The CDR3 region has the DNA TGTGCCAGCAGCGTAGGACAGGGCGGGATCAATGAGCAGTTCTTC. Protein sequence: CASSVGQGGINEQFF.

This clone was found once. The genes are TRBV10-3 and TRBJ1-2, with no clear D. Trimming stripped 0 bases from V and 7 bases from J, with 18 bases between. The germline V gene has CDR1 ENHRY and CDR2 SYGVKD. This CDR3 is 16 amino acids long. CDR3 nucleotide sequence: TGTGCCATCAGTGAGTCGACATGGCCCCAGGCAGGTGGCTACACCTTC. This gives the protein CAISESTWPQAGGYTF.

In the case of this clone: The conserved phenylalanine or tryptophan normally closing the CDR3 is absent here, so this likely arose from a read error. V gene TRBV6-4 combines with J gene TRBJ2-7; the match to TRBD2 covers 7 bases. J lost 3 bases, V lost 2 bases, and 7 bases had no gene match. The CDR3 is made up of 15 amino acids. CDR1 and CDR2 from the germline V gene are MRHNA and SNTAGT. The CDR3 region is CASSDRGTMVYEQYL. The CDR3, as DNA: TGTGCCAGCAGTGACCGCGGGACTATGGTCTACGAGCAGTACCTC.

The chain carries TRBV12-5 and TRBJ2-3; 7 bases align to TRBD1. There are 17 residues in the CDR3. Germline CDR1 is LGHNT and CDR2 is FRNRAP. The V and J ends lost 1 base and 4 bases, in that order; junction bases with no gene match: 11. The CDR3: CASGLGQGLGSADTQYF. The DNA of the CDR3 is TGTGCTAGTGGTTTGGGACAGGGCTTAGGTAGCGCAGATACGCAGTATTTT. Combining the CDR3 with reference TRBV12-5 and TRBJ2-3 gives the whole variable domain DARVTQTPRHKVTEMGQEVTMRCQPILGHNTVFWYRQTMMQGLELLAYFRNRAPLDDSGMPKDRFSAEMPDATLATLKIQPSEPRDSAVYFCASGLGQGLGSADTQYFGPGTRLTVL.

The CDR3 nucleotides are TGCGCCAGCAGCTTAGGGACAGGGGGCTCAGCAGGGACCCAGTACTTC. Its protein product is CASSLGTGGSAGTQYF. The chain uses TRBV5-1 and TRBJ2-5; 12 bases agree with TRBD1. This CDR3 is built from 16 residues. The V segment lost 2 bases and the J segment 7 bases; nucleotides outside the gene matches: 9. CDR1 is SGHRS, CDR2 YFSETQ, per germline. The entire variable domain, with the rest obtained from reference TRBV5-1 and TRBJ2-5, is as follows: KAGVTQTPRYLIKTRGQQVTLSCSPISGHRSVSWYQQTPGQGLQFLFEYFSETQRNKGNFPGRFSGRQFSNSRSEMNVSTLELGDSALYLCASSLGTGGSAGTQYFGPGTRLLVL.

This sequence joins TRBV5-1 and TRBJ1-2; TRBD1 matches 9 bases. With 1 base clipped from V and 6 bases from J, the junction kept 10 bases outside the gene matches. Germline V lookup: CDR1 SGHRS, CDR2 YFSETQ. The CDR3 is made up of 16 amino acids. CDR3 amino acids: CASSLPTPGQGNGYTF. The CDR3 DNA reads TGCGCCAGCAGCTTGCCCACTCCGGGACAGGGAAATGGCTACACCTTC.

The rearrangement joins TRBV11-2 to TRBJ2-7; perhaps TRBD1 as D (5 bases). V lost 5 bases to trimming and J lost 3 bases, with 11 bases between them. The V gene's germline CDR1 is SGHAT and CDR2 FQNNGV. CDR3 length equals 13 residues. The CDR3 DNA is TGTGCCAGCAGCCGACAGCTCAACTACGAGCAGTACTTC. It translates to CASSRQLNYEQYF.

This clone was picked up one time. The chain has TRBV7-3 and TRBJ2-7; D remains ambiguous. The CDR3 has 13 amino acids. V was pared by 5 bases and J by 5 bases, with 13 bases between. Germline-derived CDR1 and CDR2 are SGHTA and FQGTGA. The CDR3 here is CASSPTRFDEQYF. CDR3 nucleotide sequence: TGTGCCAGCAGCCCCACGAGGTTCGACGAGCAGTACTTC.

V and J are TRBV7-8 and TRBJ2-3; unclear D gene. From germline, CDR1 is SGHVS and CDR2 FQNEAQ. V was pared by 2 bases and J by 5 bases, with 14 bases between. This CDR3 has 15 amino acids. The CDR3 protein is CASSLSARTQDTQYF. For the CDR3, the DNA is TGTGCCAGCAGCTTATCGGCTAGAACACAAGATACGCAGTATTTT.

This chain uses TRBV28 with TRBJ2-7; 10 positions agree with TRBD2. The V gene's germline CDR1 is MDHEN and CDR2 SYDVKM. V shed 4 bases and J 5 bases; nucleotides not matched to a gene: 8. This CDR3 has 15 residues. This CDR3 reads CASSSLAGGRDEQYF. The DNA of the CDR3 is TGTGCCAGCAGTTCGTTAGCGGGGGGAAGGGACGAGCAGTACTTC.

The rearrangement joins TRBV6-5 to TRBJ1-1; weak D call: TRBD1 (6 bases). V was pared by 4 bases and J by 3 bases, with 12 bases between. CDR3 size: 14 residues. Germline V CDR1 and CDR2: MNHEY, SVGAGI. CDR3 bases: TGTGCCAGCAGTTGGGGGCAGGGCCACACTGAAGCTTTCTTT. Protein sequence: CASSWGQGHTEAFF.

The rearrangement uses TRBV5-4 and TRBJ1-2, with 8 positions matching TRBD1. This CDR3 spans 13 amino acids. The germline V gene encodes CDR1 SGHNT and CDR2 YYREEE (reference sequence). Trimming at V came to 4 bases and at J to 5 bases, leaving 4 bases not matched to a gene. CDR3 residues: CASSDDRGYGYTF. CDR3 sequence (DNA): TGTGCCAGCAGCGACGACAGGGGTTATGGCTACACCTTC.

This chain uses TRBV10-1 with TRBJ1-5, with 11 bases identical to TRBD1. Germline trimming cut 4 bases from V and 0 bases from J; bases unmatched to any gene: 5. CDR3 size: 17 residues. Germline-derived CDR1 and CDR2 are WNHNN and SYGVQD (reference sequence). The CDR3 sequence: CASSVGQGGDSNQPQHF. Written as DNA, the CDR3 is TGCGCCAGCAGTGTGGGACAGGGGGGAGATAGCAATCAGCCCCAGCATTTT.

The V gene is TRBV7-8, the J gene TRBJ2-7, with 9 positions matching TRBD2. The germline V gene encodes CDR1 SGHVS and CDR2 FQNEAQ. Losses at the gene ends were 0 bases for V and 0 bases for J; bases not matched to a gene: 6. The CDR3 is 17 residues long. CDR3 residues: CASSLARLAGTSYEQYF. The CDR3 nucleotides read TGTGCCAGCAGCTTAGCGAGGCTAGCGGGGACCTCCTACGAGCAGTACTTC.

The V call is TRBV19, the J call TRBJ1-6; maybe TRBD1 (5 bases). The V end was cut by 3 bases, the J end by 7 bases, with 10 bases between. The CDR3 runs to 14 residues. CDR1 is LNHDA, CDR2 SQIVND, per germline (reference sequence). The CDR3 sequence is CASSIQEGNSPLHF. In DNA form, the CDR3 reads TGTGCCAGTAGTATCCAGGAGGGGAATTCACCCCTCCACTTT.

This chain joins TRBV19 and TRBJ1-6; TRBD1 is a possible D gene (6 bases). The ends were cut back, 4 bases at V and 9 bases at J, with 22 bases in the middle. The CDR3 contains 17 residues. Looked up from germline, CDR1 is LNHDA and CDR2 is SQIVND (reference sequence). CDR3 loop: CASSNPQTGARGSPLHF. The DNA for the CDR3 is TGTGCCAGTAGTAACCCACAGACAGGAGCGCGAGGTTCACCCCTCCACTTT.

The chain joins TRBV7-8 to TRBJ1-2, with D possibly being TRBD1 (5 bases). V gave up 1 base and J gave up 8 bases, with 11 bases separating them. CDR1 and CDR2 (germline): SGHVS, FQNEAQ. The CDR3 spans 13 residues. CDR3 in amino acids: CASSLVSGNGYTF. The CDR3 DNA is TGTGCCAGCAGCTTAGTTTCAGGGAACGGCTACACCTTC.